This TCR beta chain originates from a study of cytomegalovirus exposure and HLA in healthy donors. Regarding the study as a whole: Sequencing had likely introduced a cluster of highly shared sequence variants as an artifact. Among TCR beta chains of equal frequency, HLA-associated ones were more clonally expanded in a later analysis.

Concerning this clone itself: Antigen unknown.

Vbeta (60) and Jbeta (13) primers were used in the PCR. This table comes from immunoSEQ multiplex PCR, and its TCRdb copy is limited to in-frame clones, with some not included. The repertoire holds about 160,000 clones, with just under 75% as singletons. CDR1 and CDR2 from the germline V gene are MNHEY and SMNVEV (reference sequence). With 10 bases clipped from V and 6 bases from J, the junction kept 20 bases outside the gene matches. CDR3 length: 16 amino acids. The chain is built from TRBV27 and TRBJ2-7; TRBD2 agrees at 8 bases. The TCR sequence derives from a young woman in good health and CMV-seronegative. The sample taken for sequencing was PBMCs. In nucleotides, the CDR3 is TGTGCCAACAGACCCAAACTAGCGGTGTTGGGGAGCGAGCAGTACTTC. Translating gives CANRPKLAVLGSEQYF.